These T cell receptor beta chains were read from a single sample in a study of shared clonotypes between healthy human individuals. Sequencing was performed with immunoSEQ multiplex PCR; in TCRdb, only in-frame clones are kept and a portion is missing. The table includes over 2,000,000 clones, over 85% detected once. Specimen: naive CD8+ T cells from PBMCs. The receptors were gathered from a man aged 18 to 30 in good health. Some clones in this sample may be carry-over from other donors' samples. CDR3s include the opening cysteine and the closing phenylalanine or tryptophan. D genes are given only for firm matches. Not every row has a clone size; where given, it reads once, few, many or a size class.

NA,NA,TRBV6-4,TRBJ2-7,TGTGCCAGCCTCGGGCAGGACTTCTCCTACGAGCAGTACTTC,CASLGQDFSYEQYF
NA,NA,TRBV19,TRBJ2-2,TGTGCCAGTAGTATAGGGAGACCCGGGGAGCTGTTTTTT,CASSIGRPGELFF
NA,NA,TRBV5-1,TRBJ1-2,TGCGCCAGCAGCTTGAGTCTGGGCTACACCTTC,CASSLSLGYTF
NA,NA,TRBV12-5,TRBJ1-2,TGTGCTAGTGGTTTGGACATGGACAGCAGATATGGCTACACCTTC,CASGLDMDSRYGYTF
NA,NA,TRBV10-3,TRBJ1-1,TGTGCCATCAGTGCTGTTGGCGCTGAAGCTTTCTTT,CAISAVGAEAFF
NA,TRBD1,TRBV5-1,TRBJ2-1,TGCGCCAGCAGCGAACAGGGGGCTGGTGAGCAGTTCTTC,CASSEQGAGEQFF
NA,NA,TRBV2,TRBJ2-3,TGTGCCAGCAGTGACCCCTTCAGCCCGACAGATACGCAGTATTTT,CASSDPFSPTDTQYF
once,NA,TRBV2,TRBJ2-3,TGTGCCAGTGGGGGGCTTGTAAAGGCCTTGATCACAGATACGCAGTATTTT,CASGGLVKALITDTQYF
NA,NA,TRBV7-9,TRBJ2-2,TGTGCCAGCAGCTTCGGCGGGCCCGGGGAGCTGTTTTTT,CASSFGGPGELFF
NA,TRBD2,TRBV7-8,TRBJ2-7,TGTGCCAGCAGCTTAGCGTCTCCAGCGGGAGCCACCTACGAGCAGTACTTC,CASSLASPAGATYEQYF
once,NA,TRBV27,TRBJ2-7,TGTGCCAGCAGTTTATCGGAGGCGGCTTCCTACGAGCAGTACTTC,CASSLSEAASYEQYF
NA,TRBD1,TRBV4-1,TRBJ1-1,TGCGCCAGCAGCCAAGGACAGGGGTTGAACACTGAAGCTTTCTTT,CASSQGQGLNTEAFF
NA,TRBD1,TRBV5-6,TRBJ2-1,TGTGCCAGCAGCTTGACCACAGGGGGTAGGAATGAGCAGTTCTTC,CASSLTTGGRNEQFF
NA,NA,TRBV9,TRBJ2-7,TGTGCCAGCAGCGTAGCTCCGGACAGAGACTACGAGCAGTACTTC,CASSVAPDRDYEQYF
NA,TRBD1,TRBV18,TRBJ2-1,TGTGCCAGCTCACCAGAGACAGGGAGCTCCTACAATGAGCAGTTCTTC,CASSPETGSSYNEQFF
NA,TRBD2,TRBV5-1,TRBJ2-7,TGCGCCAGCGGATATGGACTAGCGGGAGATAACGAGCAGTACTTC,CASGYGLAGDNEQYF
NA,NA,TRBV5-6,TRBJ2-1,TGTGCCAGCAGCCCGACCTTAGGGCTCAATGAGCAGTTCTTC,CASSPTLGLNEQFF
few,NA,TRBV28,TRBJ1-1,TGTGCCAGCAGCGAGGGGAACACTGAAGCTTTCTTT,CASSEGNTEAFF
NA,NA,TRBV6-6,TRBJ1-1,TGTGCCAGCAGTTACCCGCGGACGGACATGAACACTGAAGCTTTCTTT,CASSYPRTDMNTEAFF
NA,TRBD2,TRBV4-3,TRBJ2-2,TGCGCCAGCAGCCCGCCGGGACTAGCGGGAGGGAACGGCGGGGAGCTGTTTTTT,CASSPPGLAGGNGGELFF
NA,NA,TRBV7-8,TRBJ1-1,TGTGCCAGCAGCTTAACCAGGGAGAACACTGAAGCTTTCTTT,CASSLTRENTEAFF
NA,TRBD2,TRBV5-6,TRBJ2-2,TGTGCCAGCAGCTCGATAGCGGGAGGAACCGGGGAGCTGTTTTTT,CASSSIAGGTGELFF
once,NA,TRBV4-3,TRBJ2-1,TGCGCCAGCAGCCCAGACCGGAGCTCCTACAATGAGCAGTTCTTC,CASSPDRSSYNEQFF
NA,TRBD1,TRBV5-6,TRBJ2-7,TGTGCCAGCAGCTCAAGGGGACAGGCTACCTCCTACGAGCAGTACTTC,CASSSRGQATSYEQYF
NA,TRBD2,TRBV11-2,TRBJ2-1,TGTGCCAGCAGCCCGAGACTAGCCCACGAGCAGTTCTTC,CASSPRLAHEQFF
NA,NA,TRBV7-8,TRBJ2-6,TGTGCCAGCAGCTTTCGGGTATCAGGGGAGTGGACTGGGGCCAACGTCCTGACTTTC,CASSFRVSGEWTGANVLTF
NA,TRBD1,TRBV28,TRBJ1-5,TGTGCCAGCAGTCCCGGACAGGCCAATCAGCCCCAGCATTTT,CASSPGQANQPQHF
NA,TRBD1,TRBV7-2,TRBJ1-1,TGTGCCAGCAGCTATGCGGACAGGGGATCTGAAGCTTTCTTT,CASSYADRGSEAFF
NA,NA,TRBV28,TRBJ2-3,TGTGCCAGCAGTTTAGAGGGACGATGGGCAGATACGCAGTATTTT,CASSLEGRWADTQYF
once,NA,TRBV7-7,TRBJ2-2,TGTGCCAGCAGCTTAGCCACCGGGGAGCTGTTTTTT,CASSLATGELFF
NA,TRBD2,TRBV4-3,TRBJ2-7,TGCGCCAGCAGCCCCGGACTAGCGGGAGTCTACGAGCAGTACTTC,CASSPGLAGVYEQYF
NA,TRBD2,TRBV30,TRBJ2-1,TGTGCCTGGAGTGTCGGGCTAGCGGGCCCCAATGAGCAGTTCTTC,CAWSVGLAGPNEQFF
once,TRBD2,TRBV7-2,TRBJ2-1,TGTGCCAGCAGCTTAATATTGTCAGCGGGAGCACGAGAGCAGTTCTTC,CASSLILSAGAREQFF
NA,NA,TRBV11-3,TRBJ2-6,TGTGCCAGCAGCCGGGGGGCCAGGAGCTCTGGGGCCAACGTCCTGACTTTC,CASSRGARSSGANVLTF
once,NA,TRBV6-5,TRBJ2-5,TGTGCCAGCAGTTACTCTCCCTTACAAGAGACCCAGTACTTC,CASSYSPLQETQYF
NA,TRBD1,TRBV5-4,TRBJ1-4,TGTGCCAGCAGCTCAGGACAGGGGGCAATTGGCGAAAAACTGTTTTTT,CASSSGQGAIGEKLFF
NA,TRBD2,TRBV7-8,TRBJ2-1,TGTGCCAGCAGCTCGGGAGGCTCCTACAATGAGCAGTTCTTC,CASSSGGSYNEQFF
NA,NA,TRBV28,TRBJ2-1,TGTGCCAGCGATTTGGCGAGGAGGGGCCATGAGCAGTTCTTC,CASDLARRGHEQFF
NA,NA,TRBV5-3,TRBJ2-7,TGTGCCAGAAGCCCGGGTCCTCCGTTACCCCACGAGCAGTACTTC,CARSPGPPLPHEQYF
NA,NA,TRBV11-2,TRBJ2-1,TGTGCCAGCAGCCCCGGGACTTACGTACTTAATGAGCAGTTCTTC,CASSPGTYVLNEQFF
NA,NA,TRBV27,TRBJ2-7,TGTGCCAGCAGTCCCCTCCCGGAAGACTACGAGCAGTACTTC,CASSPLPEDYEQYF
NA,NA,TRBV27,TRBJ2-7,TGTGCCAGCAGTTTCACTAGCTCCTACGAGCAGTACTTC,CASSFTSSYEQYF
few,TRBD1,TRBV5-4,TRBJ1-5,TGTGCCAGCAGCCCCGGGACAGGGTTCAATCAGCCCCAGCATTTT,CASSPGTGFNQPQHF
once,NA,TRBV30,TRBJ2-2,TGTGCCTGGATCGGGGCCGCCGGGGAGCTGTTTTTT,CAWIGAAGELFF
NA,TRBD1,TRBV7-6,TRBJ2-1,TGTGCCAGCAGCCTCCGACAGGGGGGCACCTACAATGAGCAGTTCTTC,CASSLRQGGTYNEQFF
NA,TRBD1,TRBV28,TRBJ2-3,TGTGCCACCTCTCCCCGGGACAGGGTCACAGATACGCAGTATTTT,CATSPRDRVTDTQYF
many,NA,TRBV27,TRBJ1-2,TGTGCCAGCGCCCCTTCAGGACAGCCCTATGGCTACACCTTC,CASAPSGQPYGYTF